The 31 T cell receptor beta chains below all came from one sample that was sequenced in a study of blood T cell repertoires in COVID-19. Measured with immunoSEQ multiplex PCR; TCRdb has only the in-frame clones, and not every one. The repertoire has around 120,000 clones, 86% of them found once; the top ten carry about 2.5%. Sequencing used PBMCs or T cells enriched from blood (not recorded which). These receptor sequences come from a woman between 45 and 65 years old who had recovered from COVID-19.

This clone was detected once. V usage is TRBV6-4 and J usage is TRBJ1-5; TRBD1 matches at 7 bases. V dropped 6 bases and J dropped 5; count of bases not matched to a gene: 10. CDR3 length: 15 residues. Germline CDR1 reads MRHNA; CDR2 reads SNTAGT. CDR3 in amino acids: CASSLLEGGDQPQHF. DNA of the CDR3: TGTGCCAGCAGCCTCCTGGAAGGGGGCGATCAGCCCCAGCATTTT.

The CDR3 loop is CASSYRQGTGELFF. Written as DNA, the CDR3 is TGTGCCAGCAGTTACAGACAGGGAACTGGGGAGCTGTTTTTT. The V and J genes are TRBV6-2 or TRBV6-3 and TRBJ2-2, with 7 bases identical to TRBD1. The CDR3 extends over 14 amino acids. Looked up from germline, CDR1 is MNHEY and CDR2 is SVGEGT. The J segment lost 8 bases and the V segment lost 2 bases, leaving 5 bases of the junction unmatched.

V usage is TRBV6-5 and J usage is TRBJ2-5; D gene unclear. Looked up from germline, CDR1 is MNHEY and CDR2 is SVGAGI. V dropped 7 bases and J dropped 4 bases, with 16 bases sitting between them. There are 14 residues in the CDR3. CDR3 region: CASILRSGPETQYF. The CDR3 bases are TGTGCCAGCATCTTACGGAGTGGCCCAGAGACCCAGTACTTC.

This chain connects TRBV7-9 to TRBJ2-3; D is possibly TRBD1 (5 bases). The CDR3 has 15 residues. V lost 7 bases, J lost 3 bases, and 17 bases lay in between. Germline-derived CDR1 and CDR2 are SEHNR and FQNEAQ (reference sequence). DNA of the CDR3: TGTGCCAGCACCCTAGGGGCGGATATGACAGATACGCAGTATTTT. It is translated as CASTLGADMTDTQYF.

The chain carries TRBV2 and TRBJ1-6, with D unclear. The CDR3 length is 12 residues. Germline V CDR1 and CDR2: SNHLY, FYNNEI. The V end was cut by 4 bases, the J end by 15 bases, with 13 bases between. The DNA of the CDR3 is TGTGCCAGCAGTGCTTACAGTCAGAACCTCCACTTT. It codes for CASSAYSQNLHF.

The chain recombines TRBV9 with TRBJ2-2, with 8 bases matching TRBD2. The germline V gene has CDR1 SGDLS and CDR2 YYNGEE. CDR3 size: 16 residues. After removal of 7 bases from V and 0 bases from J, the junction contained 8 bases not matched to a gene. The CDR3 bases are TGTGCCAGCGGGGCGGGGGGCCACTCGAACACCGGGGAGCTGTTTTTT. It encodes CASGAGGHSNTGELFF.

V gene TRBV11-2 combines with J gene TRBJ2-4, with a tentative D call TRBD2 (5 bases). V lost 6 bases, J lost 7 bases, and 10 bases lay in between. Germline-derived CDR1 and CDR2 are SGHAT and FQNNGV. The CDR3 contains 12 residues. For the CDR3, the DNA is TGTGCCAGCAGGAGGGCCCTGAACATTCAGTACTTC. Translating gives CASRRALNIQYF.

The rearrangement links TRBV4-3 to TRBJ2-5; the D gene is possibly TRBD1 (6 bases). The CDR3 is 14 residues long. V was clipped by 0 bases and J by 5 bases, with 10 bases between them. The germline gives CDR1 LGHNA, CDR2 YSLEER. CDR3 region: CASSQDRTGETQYF. The CDR3 coding sequence is TGCGCCAGCAGCCAAGATCGAACAGGGGAGACCCAGTACTTC.

The V gene is TRBV27, the J gene TRBJ2-2; 11 nucleotides match TRBD1. The CDR3 is 18 amino acids. J gave up 0 bases and V 6 bases, and 9 bases lay outside the gene matches. CDR1 is MNHEY, CDR2 SMNVEV, per germline (reference sequence). In nucleotides, the CDR3 is TGTGCCAGCAGGTGGACAGGGGGCTTTTTATCGAACACCGGGGAGCTGTTTTTT. Its protein product is CASRWTGGFLSNTGELFF.

This clone was counted once. V and J are TRBV29-1 and TRBJ1-2; 9 nucleotides line up with TRBD1. Losses at the gene ends were 4 bases for V and 3 bases for J; bases not matched to a gene: 3. The CDR3 loop spans 13 amino acids. Germline V CDR1 and CDR2: SQVTM, ANQGSEA. CDR3 sequence (DNA): TGCAGCGTTGTGGACAGGGGCTACTATGGCTACACCTTC. This sequence encodes CSVVDRGYYGYTF.

V is TRBV10-3 and J is TRBJ2-7; tentatively, D is TRBD1 (7 bases). This CDR3 comprises 13 residues. Trimming shortened V by 10 bases and J by 2 bases, and 15 bases separated the two germline ends. CDR1 and CDR2 from the germline V gene are ENHRY and SYGVKD. Written as DNA, the CDR3 is TGTGCCACCGGACAGGAGGGGACCTACGAGCAGTACTTC. This translates into CATGQEGTYEQYF.

CDR3 loop: CASSLSGRGNEQFF. The DNA for the CDR3 is TGCGCCAGCAGCTTATCGGGCCGGGGCAATGAGCAGTTCTTC. The chain uses TRBV5-1 and TRBJ2-1; tentative D call: TRBD2 (5 bases). Germline CDR1 SGHRS, CDR2 YFSETQ. The CDR3 spans 14 residues. V lost 2 bases and J 6 bases, leaving 12 bases between the germline ends.

This rearrangement joins TRBV5-1 to TRBJ1-2; perhaps TRBD1 as D (5 bases). Germline V lookup: CDR1 SGHRS, CDR2 YFSETQ. The CDR3 is made up of 14 amino acids. V was clipped by 2 bases and J by 3 bases, with 11 bases between them. The DNA for the CDR3 is TGCGCCAGCAGCTTAGCAGACAGATACTATGGCTACACCTTC. This sequence encodes CASSLADRYYGYTF.

The CDR3 sequence is CASSEGGGIETQYF. The CDR3 DNA reads as TGTGCCAGCAGTGAGGGCGGGGGGATAGAGACCCAGTACTTC. This rearrangement joins TRBV6-1 to TRBJ2-5, with 8 bases lining up with TRBD2. The germline CDR1 and CDR2 sequences are MNHNS and SASEGT. V was pared by 3 bases and J by 4 bases, with 4 bases of the junction left unmatched. This CDR3 contains 14 residues.

This clone was seen a handful of times. The V and J genes are TRBV27 and TRBJ1-5; 9 nucleotides align to TRBD1. Trimming took 0 bases from V and 5 from J; bases not matched to a gene: 14. From germline, CDR1 is MNHEY and CDR2 SMNVEV (reference sequence). The CDR3 extends over 19 amino acids. The CDR3 is CASSLSERGTGLYDQPQHF. In DNA, the CDR3 is TGTGCCAGCAGTTTATCGGAGCGGGGGACAGGGTTATACGATCAGCCCCAGCATTTT.

V and J are TRBV7-2 and TRBJ1-5; TRBD1 aligns across 11 bases. V was pared by 4 bases and J by 4 bases, with 0 bases of the junction left unmatched. This CDR3 has 14 residues. The V gene's germline CDR1 is SGHTA and CDR2 FQGNSA. In nucleotides, the CDR3 is TGTGCCAGCAGCTGGGACAGGGGGAATCAGCCCCAGCATTTT. Translated: CASSWDRGNQPQHF.

This clone was observed once. The V gene is TRBV4-3, the J gene TRBJ2-3; TRBD2 matches 9 bases. The length of the CDR3 is 16 residues. V gave up 3 bases and J gave up 1 base; unmatched junction bases: 5. Germline assignment: CDR1 LGHNA and CDR2 YSLEER. The CDR3 here is CASSQMPSGGTDTQYF. The CDR3 nucleotides read TGCGCCAGCAGCCAGATGCCTAGCGGGGGCACAGATACGCAGTATTTT.

This chain joins TRBV27 and TRBJ2-7; 11 nucleotides line up with TRBD1. Trimming at V came to 4 bases and at J to 0 bases, leaving 2 bases not matched to a gene. There are 15 residues in the CDR3. The germline V gene has CDR1 MNHEY and CDR2 SMNVEV (reference sequence). CDR3 DNA: TGTGCCAGCAGTTACGGGACAGGGGGCTCCTACGAGCAGTACTTC. Its protein is CASSYGTGGSYEQYF.

The rearrangement uses TRBV2 and TRBJ2-7, with D perhaps matching TRBD1 (6 bases). The CDR3 contains 13 residues. CDR1 SNHLY and CDR2 FYNNEI come from the germline V gene. Between the trimmed V and J ends, which lost 7 bases and 0 bases, there was a span of 10 bases. CDR3 in amino acids: CASNRDNSYEQYF. In DNA, the CDR3 is TGTGCCAGCAACCGGGACAACTCCTACGAGCAGTACTTC.

The genes are TRBV19 and TRBJ1-5; the D gene is possibly TRBD1 (6 bases). Trimming took off 5 bases at V and 4 bases at J, with 12 bases between the two ends. CDR3 length: 14 residues. Germline values: CDR1 LNHDA, CDR2 SQIVND (reference sequence). The CDR3 bases are TGTGCCAGTAGTCAGACAGGCGGAAATCAGCCCCAGCATTTT. This gives the protein CASSQTGGNQPQHF.

The V call is TRBV19, the J call TRBJ2-7, with D perhaps matching TRBD1 (5 bases). CDR3 size: 14 residues. The germline V gene has CDR1 LNHDA and CDR2 SQIVND (reference sequence). The ends were cut back, 5 bases at V and 0 bases at J, with 11 bases in the middle. CDR3 loop: CASSGHATSYEQYF. In nucleotides, the CDR3 is TGTGCCAGTAGTGGACACGCAACCTCCTACGAGCAGTACTTC.

This clone was detected only a few times. V usage is TRBV7-9 and J usage is TRBJ1-2; D is unclear. The CDR3 is 12 amino acids. Per germline, CDR1 SEHNR and CDR2 FQNEAQ (reference sequence). V dropped 4 bases and J dropped 3 bases, with 6 bases sitting between them. The CDR3 sequence is CASSSRDYGYTF. The CDR3 DNA sequence: TGTGCCAGCAGCTCCCGGGACTATGGCTACACCTTC.

This clone was seen a single time. The chain has TRBV10-3 and TRBJ2-5; TRBD2 aligns across 14 bases. Germline CDR1 and CDR2: ENHRY and SYGVKD. CDR3 length: 16 residues. The V and J ends lost 4 bases and 4 bases, in that order; junction bases with no gene match: 5. The CDR3, as DNA: TGTGCCATCAGTGTGACTAGCGGGGGGGCTGGAGAGACCCAGTACTTC. Residues: CAISVTSGGAGETQYF.

The chain is built from TRBV2 and TRBJ1-6; 7 positions match TRBD1. The ends lost 8 bases at V and 3 bases at J; junction bases unmatched: 7. The CDR3 covers 15 residues. Looked up from germline, CDR1 is SNHLY and CDR2 is FYNNEI. This CDR3 reads CASASDRLYNSPLHF. The CDR3 DNA reads TGTGCCAGCGCATCGGACAGGCTCTATAATTCACCCCTCCACTTT.

The chain employs TRBV13 and TRBJ1-3, with D unclear. The CDR3 spans 16 residues. Germline V gene lookup returns CDR1 PRHDT and CDR2 FYEKMQ (reference sequence). The ends were cut back, 0 bases at V and 0 bases at J, with 9 bases in the middle. DNA of the CDR3: TGTGCCAGCAGCTTAGGCCACCTAAGCTCTGGAAACACCATATATTTT. Amino acid sequence: CASSLGHLSSGNTIYF.

The rearrangement joins TRBV11-1 to TRBJ1-4; tentatively, D is TRBD1 (5 bases). This CDR3 has 15 amino acids. Trimming shortened V by 5 bases and J by 6 bases, and 16 bases separated the two germline ends. CDR1 is SGHAT and CDR2 is FQDESV in the germline V gene (reference sequence). The chain's CDR3 is CASSEDSQPYEKLFF. The CDR3 DNA sequence: TGTGCCAGCAGCGAAGACAGCCAGCCCTATGAAAAACTGTTTTTT.

V and J are TRBV10-1 and TRBJ1-1; D is uncertain. CDR1 and CDR2 from the germline V gene are WNHNN and SYGVQD (reference sequence). This CDR3 spans 15 amino acids. V was cut by 0 bases and J by 4 bases, with 12 bases left in between. The CDR3 loop is CASSESRVRGTEAFF. Written as DNA, the CDR3 is TGCGCCAGCAGTGAGTCGAGGGTGCGGGGCACTGAAGCTTTCTTT.

This clone was recorded only once. The V and J genes are TRBV7-9 and TRBJ1-6; D gene uncertain. CDR1 and CDR2 from the germline V gene are SEHNR and FQNEAQ (reference sequence). CDR3 length: 13 amino acids. The V gene lost 11 bases and the J gene lost 7 bases, with 15 bases spanning the gap. CDR3 in amino acids: CAGRRLNNSPLHF. The CDR3 region has the DNA TGTGCCGGGAGGAGGCTGAACAATTCACCCCTCCACTTT.

This clone was observed once. This rearrangement joins TRBV15 to TRBJ1-1, with 7 bases matching TRBD1. The CDR3 runs to 13 residues. Germline assignment: CDR1 LNHNV and CDR2 YYDKDF (reference sequence). With 6 bases clipped from V and 6 bases from J, the junction kept 7 bases outside the gene matches. Here the CDR3 reads CATRGTAIAEAFF. CDR3 nucleotide sequence: TGTGCCACCAGGGGGACAGCAATCGCTGAAGCTTTCTTT.

The chain is built from TRBV14 and TRBJ2-1, with 9 positions matching TRBD2. V lost 2 bases to trimming and J lost 3 bases; unmatched junction nucleotides: 5. The length of the CDR3 is 16 residues. Per the germline V gene, CDR1 is SGHDN and CDR2 is FVKESK. The DNA of the CDR3 is TGTGCCAGCAGCCAACTGCGGGGGGGCCTCTACAATGAGCAGTTCTTC. Encoded protein: CASSQLRGGLYNEQFF.

This chain links TRBV7-9 with TRBJ2-7; perhaps TRBD1 as D (6 bases). Trimming stripped 1 base from V and 6 bases from J, with 10 bases between. The CDR3 is 13 amino acids. CDR1 is SEHNR and CDR2 is FQNEAQ in the germline V gene (reference sequence). CDR3 bases: TGTGCCAGCAGCTTAGGTCCAGGGGCCGAGCAGTACTTC. This encodes CASSLGPGAEQYF.